The rows below give T cell receptor beta chains drawn from one sample of a study of blood T cell repertoires in COVID-19. Data came from immunoSEQ multiplex PCR; TCRdb stores just in-frame clones and leaves some out. The profile shows under 200,000 clones, approximately 80% of them singletons. The source material was PBMCs or T cells enriched from blood (not recorded which). Source of these receptors: an older woman who had recovered from COVID-19. The CDR3 runs from the conserved cysteine through the conserved F or W. The order of the fields is V gene, clone size, D gene, J gene, CDR3 DNA, CDR3 protein. A D gene is named only where the DNA matches it firmly. Clone size appears in some rows only: once, few, many, or a class for an expanded clone.

v_call: TRBV7-2; clone_size: NA; d_call: NA; j_call: TRBJ1-2; cdr3_nt: TGTGCCAGCAGCTTGGACTCTTACTATGGCTACACCTTC; cdr3_aa: CASSLDSYYGYTF
v_call: TRBV24-1; clone_size: NA; d_call: TRBD1; j_call: TRBJ1-2; cdr3_nt: TGTGCCACCAGCGGGGGGACAGGGGGCCAAGGCTACACCTTC; cdr3_aa: CATSGGTGGQGYTF
v_call: TRBV30; clone_size: NA; d_call: NA; j_call: TRBJ2-3; cdr3_nt: TGTGCCTGGCCGCCCTACCGGGAGACAGATACGCAGTATTTT; cdr3_aa: CAWPPYRETDTQYF
v_call: TRBV5-4; clone_size: once; d_call: TRBD1; j_call: TRBJ2-2; cdr3_nt: TGTGCCAGTGATACAGGGGGCTACACCGGGGAGCTGTTTTTT; cdr3_aa: CASDTGGYTGELFF
v_call: TRBV7-8; clone_size: NA; d_call: NA; j_call: TRBJ2-1; cdr3_nt: TGTGCCAGCAGCTTAGGTGGGGCCAGGTACAATGAGCAGTTCTTC; cdr3_aa: CASSLGGARYNEQFF
v_call: TRBV11-2; clone_size: once; d_call: NA; j_call: TRBJ1-1; cdr3_nt: TGTGCCAGCAGCTCCATCGGACAGCTTTTTATGAACACTGAAGCTTTCTTT; cdr3_aa: CASSSIGQLFMNTEAFF
v_call: TRBV27; clone_size: NA; d_call: TRBD2; j_call: TRBJ2-7; cdr3_nt: TGTGCCAGCAGTGGGACTAGGGAGAGTTACGAGCAGTACTTC; cdr3_aa: CASSGTRESYEQYF
v_call: TRBV6-5; clone_size: NA; d_call: TRBD1; j_call: TRBJ1-6; cdr3_nt: TGTGCCAGCATCCCGGGACAGAATAATTCACCCCTCCACTTT; cdr3_aa: CASIPGQNNSPLHF
v_call: TRBV7-2; clone_size: NA; d_call: NA; j_call: TRBJ2-7; cdr3_nt: TGTGCCAGCAGCTTAAGGGGTTCCTACGAGCAGTACTTC; cdr3_aa: CASSLRGSYEQYF
v_call: TRBV4-1; clone_size: NA; d_call: TRBD1; j_call: TRBJ2-6; cdr3_nt: TGCGCCAGCAGCCAAGATCGGGACAGGGTGCTTGGGGCCAACGTCCTGACTTTC; cdr3_aa: CASSQDRDRVLGANVLTF
v_call: TRBV5-1; clone_size: once; d_call: TRBD1; j_call: TRBJ1-4; cdr3_nt: TGCGCCAGCAGCTTTGGACAGGGTGAAAAACTGTTTTTT; cdr3_aa: CASSFGQGEKLFF
v_call: TRBV19; clone_size: NA; d_call: TRBD1; j_call: TRBJ1-2; cdr3_nt: TGTGCCAGTAGTATGACAGGGGACTATGGCTACACCTTC; cdr3_aa: CASSMTGDYGYTF
v_call: TRBV5-1; clone_size: NA; d_call: NA; j_call: TRBJ2-1; cdr3_nt: TGCGCCAGCAGCCCGAGCGCTAGCTCCTACAATGAGCAGTTCTTC; cdr3_aa: CASSPSASSYNEQFF
v_call: TRBV19; clone_size: NA; d_call: NA; j_call: TRBJ1-6; cdr3_nt: TGTGCCAGTAGTATAGGGGCGGGATGGAATTCACCCCTCCACTTT; cdr3_aa: CASSIGAGWNSPLHF
v_call: TRBV30; clone_size: NA; d_call: NA; j_call: TRBJ1-6; cdr3_nt: TGTGCCTGGACTCAAGAGGGTTCGTGGGGTTCACCCCTCCACTTT; cdr3_aa: CAWTQEGSWGSPLHF
v_call: TRBV27; clone_size: NA; d_call: NA; j_call: TRBJ2-6; cdr3_nt: TGTGCCAGCAGTTTATTCGCTACAGGGCCCGGGGGGGCCAACGTCCTGACTTTC; cdr3_aa: CASSLFATGPGGANVLTF
v_call: TRBV5-1; clone_size: NA; d_call: NA; j_call: TRBJ1-4; cdr3_nt: TGCGCCAGCAGCGACCTACAGGGATCTAATGAAAAACTGTTTTTT; cdr3_aa: CASSDLQGSNEKLFF
v_call: TRBV25-1; clone_size: NA; d_call: NA; j_call: TRBJ1-6; cdr3_nt: TGTGCCAGCAGTCCCGGATCGGGGTCGCAGGCCCTCCACTTT; cdr3_aa: CASSPGSGSQALHF
v_call: TRBV28; clone_size: few; d_call: TRBD1; j_call: TRBJ2-7; cdr3_nt: TGTGCCAGCAGTTCCGGGACAGGGGGACCTTACGAGCAGTACTTC; cdr3_aa: CASSSGTGGPYEQYF
v_call: TRBV6-4; clone_size: NA; d_call: TRBD2; j_call: TRBJ2-3; cdr3_nt: TGTGCCAGCAGTGTGAGCGGGGGCCCCGCAGATACGCAGTATTTT; cdr3_aa: CASSVSGGPADTQYF
v_call: TRBV5-1; clone_size: NA; d_call: TRBD2; j_call: TRBJ2-5; cdr3_nt: TGCGCCAGCAGCTTGGCTAGCGGGGGTTCGGAGACCCAGTACTTC; cdr3_aa: CASSLASGGSETQYF
v_call: TRBV28; clone_size: few; d_call: TRBD1; j_call: TRBJ1-5; cdr3_nt: TGTGCCAGCAGTAGTAACAGGGGGTTCCTAATTCAGCCCCAGCATTTT; cdr3_aa: CASSSNRGFLIQPQHF
v_call: TRBV28; clone_size: NA; d_call: NA; j_call: TRBJ1-3; cdr3_nt: TGTGCCAGCACCGCGGGGGGGTCTGGAAACACCATATATTTT; cdr3_aa: CASTAGGSGNTIYF
v_call: TRBV9; clone_size: NA; d_call: NA; j_call: TRBJ1-2; cdr3_nt: TGTGCCAGCAGCCCAGCCTGGGGGCCACTTATCTATGGCTACACCTTC; cdr3_aa: CASSPAWGPLIYGYTF
v_call: TRBV6-4; clone_size: NA; d_call: NA; j_call: TRBJ1-4; cdr3_nt: TGTGCCAGCAGTGACTCGACGCGGTCAGTAGGCGAAAAACTGTTTTTT; cdr3_aa: CASSDSTRSVGEKLFF
v_call: TRBV28; clone_size: NA; d_call: TRBD1; j_call: TRBJ2-7; cdr3_nt: TGTGCCAGCAAACCGGGACAGGGTAGAACCTACGAGCAGTACTTC; cdr3_aa: CASKPGQGRTYEQYF
v_call: TRBV27; clone_size: NA; d_call: NA; j_call: TRBJ1-6; cdr3_nt: TGTGCCAGCAGTTTCCAGGGGAATTCACCCCTCCACTTT; cdr3_aa: CASSFQGNSPLHF
v_call: TRBV7-9; clone_size: NA; d_call: TRBD1; j_call: TRBJ1-1; cdr3_nt: TGTGCCAGCAGCTTAGGACAGGGAACAGAAGCTTTCTTT; cdr3_aa: CASSLGQGTEAFF
v_call: TRBV27; clone_size: NA; d_call: TRBD1; j_call: TRBJ2-7; cdr3_nt: TGTGCCAGCAGTCCTGGGACAGACCGAACCTACGAGCAGTACTTC; cdr3_aa: CASSPGTDRTYEQYF
v_call: TRBV18; clone_size: NA; d_call: NA; j_call: TRBJ1-6; cdr3_nt: TGTGCCAGCTCACCACGACGGGATTCACCCCTCCACTTT; cdr3_aa: CASSPRRDSPLHF
v_call: TRBV7-2; clone_size: NA; d_call: NA; j_call: TRBJ2-7; cdr3_nt: TGTGCCAGCAGCTTCGCTGGAGCTCACGAGCAGTACTTC; cdr3_aa: CASSFAGAHEQYF
v_call: TRBV5-1; clone_size: NA; d_call: TRBD1; j_call: TRBJ1-4; cdr3_nt: TGCGCCAGCAGCTTGGGGGGGACAGTTAATGAAAAACTGTTTTTT; cdr3_aa: CASSLGGTVNEKLFF
v_call: TRBV10-2; clone_size: NA; d_call: TRBD1; j_call: TRBJ1-1; cdr3_nt: TGCGCCAGCCTAACAGGGGACACTGAAGCTTTCTTT; cdr3_aa: CASLTGDTEAFF
v_call: TRBV2; clone_size: few; d_call: TRBD2; j_call: TRBJ2-7; cdr3_nt: TGTGCCAGCTCCATTAGCGGGAGATACGAGCAGTACTTC; cdr3_aa: CASSISGRYEQYF
v_call: TRBV12-5; clone_size: once; d_call: TRBD1; j_call: TRBJ1-6; cdr3_nt: TGTGCTAGTGGTTTGGGGACAGGGGACTCACCCCTCCACTTT; cdr3_aa: CASGLGTGDSPLHF
v_call: TRBV5-1; clone_size: few; d_call: TRBD2; j_call: TRBJ2-1; cdr3_nt: TGCGCCAGCAGCTTGGGTCCAGCGGGGGGAGGTGGTGAGCAGTTCTTC; cdr3_aa: CASSLGPAGGGGEQFF
v_call: TRBV5-4; clone_size: NA; d_call: NA; j_call: TRBJ2-7; cdr3_nt: TGTGCCAGCAGCTTGTGGACAGAAGAGCAGTACTTC; cdr3_aa: CASSLWTEEQYF
v_call: TRBV27; clone_size: NA; d_call: TRBD2; j_call: TRBJ2-2; cdr3_nt: TGTGCCAGCAGCTATAGCGGGGGGCAGACCGGGGAGCTGTTTTTT; cdr3_aa: CASSYSGGQTGELFF
v_call: TRBV29-1; clone_size: NA; d_call: NA; j_call: TRBJ1-4; cdr3_nt: TGCAGCGTCGCCGGAGGGGATGAAAAACTGTTTTTT; cdr3_aa: CSVAGGDEKLFF
v_call: TRBV3-1/TRBV3-2; clone_size: once; d_call: NA; j_call: TRBJ1-2; cdr3_nt: TGTGCCAGCAGCCAAGAAAAACAGGCCTCCTATGGCTACACCTTC; cdr3_aa: CASSQEKQASYGYTF
v_call: TRBV11-2; clone_size: NA; d_call: TRBD2; j_call: TRBJ2-2; cdr3_nt: TGTGCCAGCAGCCTCAGCGGGAATAGCGGGGAGCTGTTTTTT; cdr3_aa: CASSLSGNSGELFF
v_call: TRBV9; clone_size: NA; d_call: NA; j_call: TRBJ1-2; cdr3_nt: TGTGCCAGCAGCGTAGAGGGCAGGGGATATGGCTACACCTTC; cdr3_aa: CASSVEGRGYGYTF
v_call: TRBV3-1/TRBV3-2; clone_size: once; d_call: NA; j_call: TRBJ1-2; cdr3_nt: TGTGCCAGCAGCCAACCGACAGGAGACTATGGCTACACCTTC; cdr3_aa: CASSQPTGDYGYTF
v_call: TRBV19; clone_size: NA; d_call: TRBD1; j_call: TRBJ2-2; cdr3_nt: TGTGCCAGTAGTTTCAACTACAGGGGGCCCGGGGAGCTGTTTTTT; cdr3_aa: CASSFNYRGPGELFF
v_call: TRBV30; clone_size: NA; d_call: NA; j_call: TRBJ2-3; cdr3_nt: TGTGCCTGGAGTGTCTCAGGGGAGCGGTTGTGGGATACGCAGTATTTT; cdr3_aa: CAWSVSGERLWDTQYF
v_call: TRBV7-2; clone_size: NA; d_call: TRBD1; j_call: TRBJ1-5; cdr3_nt: TGTGCCAGCAGCCCCCCCCAGGGGGCTGAGCAGCCCCAGCATTTT; cdr3_aa: CASSPPQGAEQPQHF
v_call: TRBV9; clone_size: NA; d_call: NA; j_call: TRBJ2-2; cdr3_nt: TGTGCCAGCAGCGTAGACGGGAGCTTCCAAACCGGGGAGCTGTTTTTT; cdr3_aa: CASSVDGSFQTGELFF
v_call: TRBV28; clone_size: NA; d_call: NA; j_call: TRBJ1-2; cdr3_nt: TGTGCCAGCAGTACGGAGAGGGAGATTAACTATGGCTACACCTTC; cdr3_aa: CASSTEREINYGYTF
v_call: TRBV3-1/TRBV3-2; clone_size: NA; d_call: NA; j_call: TRBJ1-1; cdr3_nt: TGTGCCAGCAGCCACGGAGGAAACACTGAAGCTTTCTTT; cdr3_aa: CASSHGGNTEAFF
v_call: TRBV12-3/TRBV12-4; clone_size: NA; d_call: NA; j_call: TRBJ1-2; cdr3_nt: TGTGCCAGCAGTTCTCCAGGGTATGGCTACACCTTC; cdr3_aa: CASSSPGYGYTF
v_call: TRBV11-2; clone_size: NA; d_call: NA; j_call: TRBJ2-1; cdr3_nt: TGTGCCAGCAGCTCCCCTAGAGCGGAACTTTACAATGAGCAGTTCTTC; cdr3_aa: CASSSPRAELYNEQFF
v_call: TRBV19; clone_size: NA; d_call: TRBD2; j_call: TRBJ2-1; cdr3_nt: TGTGCCAGTACGGGCGGGGGAGGGGATGAGCAGTTCTTC; cdr3_aa: CASTGGGGDEQFF
v_call: TRBV19; clone_size: NA; d_call: TRBD1; j_call: TRBJ1-6; cdr3_nt: TGTGCCAGTAGTATAGGACAGGGGATCAATAATTCACCCCTCCACTTT; cdr3_aa: CASSIGQGINNSPLHF
v_call: TRBV27; clone_size: once; d_call: TRBD1; j_call: TRBJ2-4; cdr3_nt: TGTGCCAGCAGTCCCTCCGGGACAGGGCCCAAAAACATTCAGTACTTC; cdr3_aa: CASSPSGTGPKNIQYF
v_call: TRBV2; clone_size: NA; d_call: TRBD1; j_call: TRBJ1-2; cdr3_nt: TGTGCCAGCAGTGGACAGGGGGCAAGGGCTGGCTACACCTTC; cdr3_aa: CASSGQGARAGYTF
v_call: TRBV5-1; clone_size: NA; d_call: TRBD1; j_call: TRBJ2-7; cdr3_nt: TGCGCCAGCAGCCCCCGGACAGGGGGCACGTACGAGCAGTACTTC; cdr3_aa: CASSPRTGGTYEQYF
v_call: TRBV2; clone_size: NA; d_call: NA; j_call: TRBJ2-3; cdr3_nt: TGTGCCAGCAGTGAAGGCGAGGGCACAGATACGCAGTATTTT; cdr3_aa: CASSEGEGTDTQYF
v_call: TRBV7-8; clone_size: NA; d_call: TRBD2; j_call: TRBJ2-7; cdr3_nt: TGTGCCAGCAGCTCCCTGAGCGGGAGAGACTTGGAGCAGTACTTC; cdr3_aa: CASSSLSGRDLEQYF
v_call: TRBV12-5; clone_size: NA; d_call: NA; j_call: TRBJ2-1; cdr3_nt: TGTGCTAGTGGAGACTCTGCACTACGGAATGAGCAGTTCTTC; cdr3_aa: CASGDSALRNEQFF
v_call: TRBV20-1; clone_size: NA; d_call: TRBD1; j_call: TRBJ2-1; cdr3_nt: TGCAGTGCTAGTGGTCAGGGGGCACAAGATGAGCAGTTCTTC; cdr3_aa: CSASGQGAQDEQFF